Below are 10 T cell receptor beta chains sequenced from a single sample in a study of T cell responses to AZD1222 COVID-19 vaccine. TCRdb keeps only in-frame clones here, not all; method: immunoSEQ multiplex PCR. The profile shows roughly 120,000 clones, about 85% of them singletons. The starting material was peripheral blood, obtained on day 0 of AZD1222 vaccination. The receptors come from an adult in good health.

The chain carries TRBV13 and TRBJ2-7; 8 nucleotides align to TRBD1. This CDR3 region has 14 residues. Per the germline V gene, CDR1 is PRHDT and CDR2 is FYEKMQ (reference sequence). V gave up 7 bases and J gave up 0 bases; unmatched junction bases: 5. CDR3 nucleotides: TGTGCCAGCACTGTACAGGGGGTCTCCTACGAGCAGTACTTC. It encodes CASTVQGVSYEQYF.

V gene TRBV7-9 combines with J gene TRBJ1-5; the match to TRBD1 covers 7 bases. The CDR3 consists of 15 residues. Germline V gene lookup returns CDR1 SEHNR and CDR2 FQNEAQ (reference sequence). Losses at the gene ends were 1 base for V and 5 bases for J; bases not matched to a gene: 5. This CDR3 reads CASSLEGGGYQPQHF. The CDR3 DNA reads as TGTGCCAGCAGCTTAGAAGGGGGCGGTTATCAGCCCCAGCATTTT.

The V gene is TRBV3-1 (or the pseudogene TRBV3-2), the J gene TRBJ2-7; a possible D gene is TRBD1 (6 bases). CDR1 and CDR2 (germline): LGHDT, YNNKEL (reference sequence). The CDR3 has 13 amino acids. Deletions cut 4 bases from V and 3 bases from J, with 10 bases between. The CDR3, as DNA: TGTGCCAGCAGCCTCCAACAGGGCTACGAGCAGTACTTC. Amino acid sequence: CASSLQQGYEQYF.

This sequence joins TRBV10-3 and TRBJ1-4, with D unclear. Germline CDR1 is ENHRY and CDR2 is SYGVKD. The V end lost 2 bases, the J end lost 4 bases, and 5 bases lay between the germline ends. The CDR3 has 13 residues. CDR3 coding DNA: TGTGCCATCAGTGAGGAATATAATGAAAAACTGTTTTTT. Translating it yields CAISEEYNEKLFF.

The chain carries TRBV10-3 and TRBJ1-6, with D possibly being TRBD1 (5 bases). V was pared by 5 bases and J by 8 bases, with 13 bases between. Germline CDR1 is ENHRY and CDR2 is SYGVKD. CDR3 length equals 14 residues. The CDR3 bases are TGTGCCATCAGTAAGCAGGGATTTGATTCACCCCTCCACTTT. The encoded protein is CAISKQGFDSPLHF.

This clone was counted a few times. The chain has TRBV6-1 and TRBJ2-2, with D perhaps assigned TRBD1 or TRBD2 (5 bases each). The CDR3 has 16 amino acids. Per germline, CDR1 MNHNS and CDR2 SASEGT. Between the trimmed V and J ends, which lost 1 base and 1 base, there was a span of 10 bases. CDR3 DNA: TGTGCCAGCAGTGAAGGGCCGGGGCTGAACACCGGGGAGCTGTTTTTT. This codes for CASSEGPGLNTGELFF.

The chain employs TRBV6-5 and TRBJ2-7; 9 nucleotides agree with TRBD1. The CDR3 extends over 14 amino acids. The V gene's germline CDR1 is MNHEY and CDR2 SVGAGI. V was clipped by 10 bases and J by 4 bases; unmatched bases: 11. DNA of the CDR3: TGTGCCACCAACCCCGGGACAGGGTTTTACGAGCAGTACTTC. Amino acid sequence: CATNPGTGFYEQYF.

Only a few counts were recorded for this clone. The chain joins TRBV5-1 to TRBJ1-1; D uncertain. Germline loops: CDR1 SGHRS, CDR2 YFSETQ. CDR3 size: 13 residues. V dropped 0 bases and J dropped 2 bases, with 5 bases sitting between them. The CDR3 DNA reads as TGCGCCAGCAGCTTGGGGAGAAACACTGAAGCTTTCTTT. It is translated as CASSLGRNTEAFF.

The chain is built from TRBV10-3 and TRBJ1-2; 7 nucleotides agree with TRBD1. Germline V gene lookup returns CDR1 ENHRY and CDR2 SYGVKD. The CDR3 contains 14 residues. Losses at the gene ends were 7 bases for V and 7 bases for J; bases not matched to a gene: 12. CDR3 region: CAITWDSKKGGYTF. The CDR3 nucleotides read TGTGCCATCACCTGGGACAGTAAAAAGGGTGGCTACACCTTC.

CDR3: CASSPGQGIDSNQPQHF. The CDR3 DNA reads as TGTGCCAGCAGCCCAGGACAGGGAATTGACAGCAATCAGCCCCAGCATTTT. The chain employs TRBV7-9 and TRBJ1-5; 8 positions match TRBD1. The V segment lost 5 bases and the J segment 1 base; nucleotides outside the gene matches: 10. Germline lookup yields CDR1 SEHNR and CDR2 FQNEAQ (reference sequence). The CDR3 totals 17 residues.